This TCR beta chain comes out of a study of T cell changes during pregnancy in multiple sclerosis. Data came from immunoSEQ multiplex PCR; TCRdb stores just in-frame clones and leaves some out. There are some 54,000 clones in the sample; 85% to 95% occur only once, and approximately 2% lies in the top ten. As to this clone: This sample also contains other DNA sequences that code for the same CDR3.

Germline V gene lookup returns CDR1 KGHSH and CDR2 LQKENI. This CDR3 region has 14 residues. V dropped 3 bases and J dropped 0 bases, with 8 bases sitting between them. The gene calls are TRBV18 and TRBJ1-1, with D maybe TRBD1 (6 bases). This sequence was found in a female donor with multiple sclerosis, enrolled in a pregnancy study. The input for sequencing was peripheral blood, taken after pregnancy. The CDR3: CASSPTGLNTEAFF. Here the CDR3 DNA reads TGTGCCAGCTCACCTACAGGGTTGAACACTGAAGCTTTCTTT.